This entry lists 16 T cell receptor beta chains sequenced from one sample in a study of shared clonotypes between healthy human individuals. The table came from immunoSEQ multiplex PCR; TCRdb's copy has only in-frame clones and leaves some out. The sample has over 850,000 clones; around 78% are singletons. The sequencing input was memory CD4+ T cells from PBMCs. Regarding subset: CD45RA-negative fraction. The receptors shown here come from a man between 18 and 29 years old in good health. Some clones in this sample may be carry-over from other donors' samples.

This chain links TRBV4-3 with TRBJ2-1; 8 nucleotides align to TRBD1. Germline lookup yields CDR1 LGHNA and CDR2 YSLEER. The CDR3 is 15 residues long. V gave up 1 base and J gave up 13 bases; unmatched junction bases: 12. This chain's CDR3 is CASSQGVDRVGSQFF. In DNA, the CDR3 is TGCGCCAGCAGCCAAGGGGTGGACAGGGTTGGTTCCCAGTTCTTC.

A word on this clone: A much larger clone differs from this one at a single base, so this may be a read error. The sample carries other DNA sequences with the same CDR3. The chain is built from TRBV5-1 and TRBJ2-3; 7 nucleotides line up with TRBD1. From germline, CDR1 is SGHRS and CDR2 YFSETQ. V shed 1 base and J 4 bases; nucleotides not matched to a gene: 0. The CDR3 consists of 13 residues. DNA for the CDR3: TGCGCCAGCAGCTTGCAGGGGGCAGATACGCAGTATTTT. As protein: CASSLQGADTQYF. Together with reference TRBV5-1 and TRBJ2-3, the CDR3 gives the full variable domain: KAGVTQTPRYLIKTRGQQVTLSCSPISGHRSVSWYQQTPGQGLQFLFEYFSETQRNKGNFPGRFSGRQFSNSRSEMNVSTLELGDSALYLCASSLQGADTQYFGPGTRLTVL.

The chain joins TRBV30 to TRBJ1-2, with 7 bases fitting TRBD1. The J segment lost 10 bases and the V segment lost 4 bases, leaving 15 bases of the junction unmatched. The CDR3 runs 14 residues. Germline V CDR1 and CDR2: GTSNPN, SVGIG (reference sequence). CDR3 protein: CAWNQGQSTLVYTF. Here the CDR3 DNA reads TGTGCCTGGAACCAGGGACAGTCGACCTTGGTCTACACCTTC.

As regards this clone: Additional DNA sequences in this sample encode the identical CDR3. The chain joins TRBV5-1 to TRBJ2-7; D is tentatively TRBD1 or TRBD2 (5 bases each). The CDR3 spans 14 residues. Germline CDR1 SGHRS, CDR2 YFSETQ. V was clipped by 4 bases and J by 2 bases, with 13 bases between them. CDR3 bases: TGCGCCAGCAGCCCCGGGACGGCGACCTACGAGCAGTACTTC. Protein product: CASSPGTATYEQYF.

The sample holds many counts of this clone. This chain links TRBV6-1 with TRBJ1-5, with 7 bases aligning to TRBD1. After removal of 5 bases from V and 2 bases from J, the junction contained 3 bases not matched to a gene. In germline, CDR1 is MNHNS, CDR2 SASEGT. This CDR3 is 14 amino acids long. The CDR3 loop reads CASSRDRGNQPQHF. CDR3 in DNA: TGTGCCAGCAGTCGGGACAGAGGCAATCAGCCCCAGCATTTT.

The chain carries TRBV5-1 and TRBJ2-3; D may be TRBD2 (5 bases). The germline V gene encodes CDR1 SGHRS and CDR2 YFSETQ. V was shortened by 4 bases and J by 3 bases, with 18 bases between the two germline ends. This CDR3 has 16 amino acids. CDR3 amino acids: CASSRQAGQTTDTQYF. The DNA of the CDR3 is TGCGCCAGCAGCCGGCAGGCGGGCCAGACAACAGATACGCAGTATTTT.

J is TRBJ2-7 and V is TRBV28; 12 positions agree with TRBD2. The trim removed 4 bases at V and 3 bases at J, leaving 7 bases unmatched. CDR3 length: 16 amino acids. Germline-derived CDR1 and CDR2 are MDHEN and SYDVKM. CDR3 sequence: CASSSSGRGPGYEQYF. The CDR3 DNA reads as TGTGCCAGCAGTTCTAGCGGGAGGGGACCCGGCTACGAGCAGTACTTC.

Notes on this clone: Possible read error: a much larger clone is one base away. The sample contains more than one DNA sequence encoding this CDR3. The V and J genes are TRBV7-9 and TRBJ1-1; D not resolved. Trimming cost V 1 base and J 0 bases, with 3 bases left between them. The CDR3 is 13 residues long. Looked up from germline, CDR1 is SEHNR and CDR2 is FQNEAQ (reference sequence). CDR3 in amino acids: CASSLGMNTEAFF. The CDR3 DNA reads TGTGCCAGCAGCTTAGGCATGAACACTGAAGCTTTCTTT.

The V gene is TRBV7-3, the J gene TRBJ1-1; D gene unclear. This CDR3 is built from 14 residues. Germline lookup yields CDR1 SGHTA and CDR2 FQGTGA. The V and J ends lost 5 bases and 3 bases respectively, with 13 bases between them. The CDR3 sequence is CASSAIGADTEAFF. The CDR3 nucleotides read TGTGCCAGCAGCGCCATAGGAGCGGACACTGAAGCTTTCTTT.

The chain is built from TRBV5-1 and TRBJ2-5, with D possibly being TRBD2 (5 bases). Germline CDR1 is SGHRS and CDR2 is YFSETQ. This CDR3 is 14 amino acids long. V was clipped by 0 bases and J by 4 bases, with 10 bases between them. CDR3 in DNA: TGCGCCAGCAGCTTGGGGGGAGTCGGAGAGACCCAGTACTTC. Translating gives CASSLGGVGETQYF.

The chain is built from TRBV6-1 and TRBJ1-2, with TRBD1 as a possible D gene (5 bases). The V end lost 7 bases, the J end lost 7 bases, and 19 bases lay between the germline ends. CDR3 length: 14 amino acids. Germline V gives CDR1 MNHNS, CDR2 SASEGT. CDR3 amino acids: CASTWGRAGSGYTF. In DNA, the CDR3 is TGTGCCAGCACCTGGGGCAGGGCGGGGAGTGGCTACACCTTC.

Turning to this clone: This CDR3 is also generated by other DNA sequences in the sample. The chain recombines TRBV6-5 with TRBJ1-2; 7 bases match TRBD1. The CDR3 is made up of 13 amino acids. J gave up 4 bases and V 6 bases, and 5 bases lay outside the gene matches. Germline V gene data show CDR1 as MNHEY and CDR2 as SVGAGI. The CDR3 here is CASRPGQAYGYTF. Here the CDR3 DNA reads TGTGCCAGCAGGCCCGGACAGGCCTATGGCTACACCTTC.

The CDR3 bases are TGCGCCAGCAGCGGACCGGCGACCCCGGGGGAGCTGTTTTTT. It encodes CASSGPATPGELFF. The J gene is TRBJ2-2, the V gene TRBV5-1; D not resolved. The CDR3 has 14 residues. The V gene's germline CDR1 is SGHRS and CDR2 YFSETQ. The V end was cut by 4 bases, the J end by 8 bases, with 15 bases between.

The rearrangement links TRBV28 to TRBJ2-6; the match to TRBD2 covers 15 bases. The V gene end was trimmed by 6 bases and the J gene end by 0 bases; junction bases not matched to a gene: 6. CDR3 length: 19 residues. Germline V gene sequence: CDR1 MDHEN, CDR2 SYDVKM. CDR3: CASREGTSGRFSGANVLTF. The CDR3 DNA sequence: TGTGCCAGCAGAGAAGGGACTAGCGGGAGGTTCTCTGGGGCCAACGTCCTGACTTTC.

This chain connects TRBV1 to TRBJ1-5. TRBV1 is a pseudogene locus. The CDR3 totals 15 residues. The CDR3 here is CTSSQKGTLDQPQHF. The CDR3 DNA follows: TGCACCAGCAGCCAGAAGGGGACCCTCGATCAGCCCCAGCATTTT.

The chain uses TRBV5-1 and TRBJ2-7; D gene unclear. This CDR3 region has 16 residues. Per the germline V gene, CDR1 is SGHRS and CDR2 is YFSETQ. Trimming pared 1 base from V and 5 bases from J, leaving 19 bases between. CDR3 protein: CASSLPRATGEDEQYF. The CDR3 DNA reads TGCGCCAGCAGCTTGCCCCGAGCGACCGGTGAGGACGAGCAGTACTTC.